Below are 10 T cell receptor beta chains sequenced from a single sample in a study of early T cells in non-severe SARS-CoV-2 infection. Each CDR3 protein is one row after TCRdb ran MiXCR on the 5' RACE reads. The table shows around 67,000 distinct CDR3 sequences, with about 10% occurring only once. The sequencing input was whole blood. Source of these receptors: an adult who was a healthcare worker with PCR-confirmed SARS-CoV-2 infection or an uninfected control (not recorded which).

V is TRBV7-2 and J is TRBJ2-2; D gene uncertain. Per germline, CDR1 SGHTA and CDR2 FQGNSA. This CDR3 spans 15 amino acids. V was trimmed by 1 base and J by 4 bases, leaving 10 bases between them. This CDR3 reads CASSLEWSSTGELFF. CDR3 DNA sequence: TGTGCCAGCAGCTTAGAGTGGTCGTCCACCGGGGAGCTGTTTTTT.

This clonotype was picked up many times. The V gene is TRBV29-1, the J gene TRBJ1-1; 8 positions match TRBD1. With V trimmed by 7 bases and J by 5 bases, 9 bases remained unmatched. Germline CDR1 and CDR2: SQVTM and ANQGSEA. The CDR3 extends over 13 amino acids. The CDR3 nucleotides are TGCAGCGGTCGTGGGGACAGGAGGACTGAAGCTTTCTTT. Its protein is CSGRGDRRTEAFF.

This clonotype has more than one count but fewer than ten. This chain connects TRBV29-1 to TRBJ1-5; D gene unclear. The CDR3 runs 14 residues. Germline assignment: CDR1 SQVTM and CDR2 ANQGSEA. V was shortened by 3 bases and J by 0 bases, with 9 bases between the two germline ends. The CDR3 sequence: CSVDAGYSNQPQHF. The CDR3, as DNA: TGCAGCGTTGATGCCGGGTATAGCAATCAGCCCCAGCATTTT.

Many counts were recorded for this clonotype. The V call is TRBV20-1, the J call TRBJ2-5; D remains unclear. CDR3 length equals 13 residues. Trimming took off 0 bases at V and 3 bases at J, with 8 bases between the two ends. Germline values: CDR1 DFQATT, CDR2 SNEGSKA (reference sequence). In DNA, the CDR3 is TGCAGTGCTAGAGATCCAGAGAAAGAGACCCAGTACTTC. It encodes CSARDPEKETQYF.

This clonotype was recorded many times. The rearrangement links TRBV7-8 to TRBJ2-3; D perhaps matches TRBD2 (6 bases). CDR3 size: 15 residues. V shed 5 bases and J shed 6 bases, with 18 bases lying between them. The germline CDR1 and CDR2 sequences are SGHVS and FQNEAQ. For the CDR3, the DNA is TGTGCCAGCAGCGCGGCGGGACGGGGTCAGGATACGCAGTATTTT. It yields the protein CASSAAGRGQDTQYF.

CDR3 in amino acids: CASSSSQVRWGTEAFF. CDR3 sequence (DNA): TGTGCCAGCAGTTCCTCTCAGGTCCGTTGGGGCACTGAAGCTTTCTTT. The genes are TRBV27 and TRBJ1-1; D ambiguous. The CDR3 is 16 residues long. Per the germline V gene, CDR1 is MNHEY and CDR2 is SMNVEV (reference sequence). Deletions cut 4 bases from V and 4 bases from J, with 19 bases between.

This clonotype was detected ten times or more. This chain links TRBV30 with TRBJ2-7, with TRBD1 matching 8 bases. Unmatched junction bases numbered 11, after V lost 4 bases and J lost 3 bases. This CDR3 is 15 amino acids long. Per germline, CDR1 GTSNPN and CDR2 SVGIG (reference sequence). This CDR3 is CAWNFPGQAYYEQYF. CDR3 DNA sequence: TGTGCCTGGAATTTCCCGGGACAGGCATACTACGAGCAGTACTTC.

J is TRBJ1-1 and V is TRBV29-1; a weak D match, TRBD1 (5 bases). Trimming left V 0 bases short and J 2 bases short, with 10 bases between. The CDR3 has 14 amino acids. CDR1 and CDR2 (germline): SQVTM, ANQGSEA. CDR3 protein: CSVEDLQGNTEAFF. CDR3 coding DNA: TGCAGCGTTGAAGATCTTCAGGGAAACACTGAAGCTTTCTTT.

This clonotype was recorded at least ten times. The chain carries TRBV21-1 and TRBJ2-1; TRBD2 is the table's D call, not checked against the DNA. TRBV21-1 is annotated as a pseudogene. The CDR3 loop spans 14 amino acids. CDR3 sequence: CASSTHCGYNEQFF. The DNA of the CDR3 is TGTGCCAGCAGCACACACTGCGGGTACAATGAGCAGTTCTTC.

This clonotype occurred a few times. The V and J genes are TRBV5-4 and TRBJ1-5; no definite D call. Trimming left V 0 bases short and J 0 bases short, with 10 bases between. The CDR3 runs to 16 residues. Germline lookup yields CDR1 SGHNT and CDR2 YYREEE (reference sequence). The CDR3: CASSLGGTGSNQPQHF. The DNA for the CDR3 is TGTGCCAGCAGCTTGGGCGGCACGGGTAGCAATCAGCCCCAGCATTTT. The full variable domain, rest sourced from reference TRBV5-4 and TRBJ1-5, is ETGVTQSPTHLIKTRGQQVTLRCSSQSGHNTVSWYQQALGQGPQFIFQYYREEENGRGNFPPRFSGLQFPNYSSELNVNALELDDSALYLCASSLGGTGSNQPQHFGDGTRLSIL.